Many counts were recorded for the clone carrying this TCR beta chain. Its antigen is not identified. The source of the sample is a study of blood T cells in healthy people across ages. Findings of the study overall: As age increased, TCR beta diversity per million T cells fell in a roughly linear fashion.

No fewer than 6 micrograms of total RNA were isolated from every sample. Trimming pared 1 base from V and 0 bases from J, leaving 7 bases between. The CDR3 contains 16 residues. Germline values: CDR1 SGHTA, CDR2 FQGNSA. Primers used in a second PCR of roughly 6 to 11 cycles were a sample-barcoded 5' primer and a J-beta primer mix. With 12 random nucleotides, a template-switch adaptor tagged each individual cDNA molecule. TCRdb passed the 5' RACE reads through MiXCR, listing each CDR3 protein once. Among fewer than 1,000,000 distinct CDR3 sequences listed, around 50% were seen once. What was sequenced was blood. This rearrangement joins TRBV7-2 to TRBJ2-6; D is ambiguous. The TCR comes from a man aged 80 or over in good health. CDR3 in amino acids: CASSLGRASGANVLTF. The CDR3 bases are TGTGCCAGCAGCTTAGGTAGAGCCTCTGGGGCCAACGTCCTGACTTTC.